This T cell receptor beta chain is from a study of shared clonotypes between healthy human individuals. General study points: Clonotypes shared by all four sorted-subset donors had higher generation probabilities than non-shared clonotypes.

A remark on this clone: The target antigen is unknown.

CDR3 length: 15 amino acids. The germline V gene encodes CDR1 SEHNR and CDR2 FQNEAQ (reference sequence). V shed 3 bases and J shed 1 base, with 11 bases lying between them. Those who donated were healthy HIV-negative adults, with no recent acute infections or vaccinations reported. A split of CD4+ cells into CD45RA+ naive and CD45RA-negative memory subsets was performed. Per the original methods: Junction-only sequences without quality scores came from ImmunoSEQ, so filtering differed. Method: immunoSEQ multiplex PCR; TCRdb's copy keeps in-frame clones and lacks some. V, J and clone size derive from that table, while D and trimming were established from the DNA sequence. Of roughly 640,000 clones listed, approximately 79% are singletons.

The sample taken for sequencing was memory CD4+ T cells sorted from blood. The subset here: CD45RA-negative fraction. The chain is built from TRBV7-9 and TRBJ2-3; no firm D call. This receptor was obtained from a woman in her 30s in good health. The CDR3 loop reads CASSLISIGTDTQYF. The CDR3 bases are TGTGCCAGCAGCTTGATTTCTATTGGCACAGATACGCAGTATTTT.